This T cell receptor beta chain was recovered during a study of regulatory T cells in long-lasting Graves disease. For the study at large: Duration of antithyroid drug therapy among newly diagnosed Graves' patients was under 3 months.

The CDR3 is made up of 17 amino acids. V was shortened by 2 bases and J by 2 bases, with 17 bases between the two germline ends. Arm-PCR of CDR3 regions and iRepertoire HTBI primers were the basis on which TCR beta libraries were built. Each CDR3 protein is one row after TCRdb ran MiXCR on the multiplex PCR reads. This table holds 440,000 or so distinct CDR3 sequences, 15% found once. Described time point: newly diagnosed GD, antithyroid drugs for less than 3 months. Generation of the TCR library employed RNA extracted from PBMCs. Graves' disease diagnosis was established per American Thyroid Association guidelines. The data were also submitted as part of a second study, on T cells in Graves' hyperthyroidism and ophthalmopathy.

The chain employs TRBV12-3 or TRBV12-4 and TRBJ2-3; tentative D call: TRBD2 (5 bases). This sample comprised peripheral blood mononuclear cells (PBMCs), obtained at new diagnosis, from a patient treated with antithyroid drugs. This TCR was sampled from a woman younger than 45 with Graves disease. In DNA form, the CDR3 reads TGTGCCAGCAGTTTAACTCGAGGGCTCGCGATCACAGATACGCAGTATTTT. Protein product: CASSLTRGLAITDTQYF.